The 9 T cell receptor beta chains listed next were all sequenced from one sample in a study of blood T cell repertoires in COVID-19. This table comes from immunoSEQ multiplex PCR, and its TCRdb copy is limited to in-frame clones, with some not included. The data contain some 310,000 clones, roughly 84% of them singletons. The sample was peripheral blood. All receptors derive from a man aged 50 to 59 with active or convalescent COVID-19.

The gene calls are TRBV9 and TRBJ1-5, with 10 bases matching TRBD1. V lost 4 bases, J lost 2 bases, and 3 bases stayed unmatched. The germline CDR1 and CDR2 sequences are SGDLS and YYNGEE. The CDR3 length is 15 residues. CDR3 DNA sequence: TGTGCCAGCAGCCCCGGGACAGGGGGCAATCAGCCCCAGCATTTT. Amino acids: CASSPGTGGNQPQHF. The full variable domain, rest sourced from reference TRBV9 and TRBJ1-5, is DSGVTQTPKHLITATGQRVTLRCSPRSGDLSVYWYQQSLDQGLQFLIQYYNGEERAKGNILERFSAQQFPDLHSELNLSSLELGDSALYFCASSPGTGGNQPQHFGDGTRLSIL.

The chain carries TRBV29-1 and TRBJ1-4; 9 nucleotides align to TRBD1. J gave up 6 bases and V 5 bases, and 4 bases lay outside the gene matches. Germline CDR1 reads SQVTM; CDR2 reads ANQGSEA. The CDR3 has 13 residues. The CDR3: CSVWDRDYEKLFF. The DNA for the CDR3 is TGCAGCGTTTGGGACAGGGATTATGAAAAACTGTTTTTT.

This CDR3 reads CASSATGGIYNQPQHF. Here the CDR3 DNA reads TGTGCCAGCAGCGCGACAGGGGGGATCTACAATCAGCCCCAGCATTTT. The gene calls are TRBV2 and TRBJ1-5; TRBD1 matches at 9 bases. CDR3 size: 16 residues. V shed 6 bases, J shed 3 bases, and the junction held 9 bases outside the gene matches. Germline V gene sequence: CDR1 SNHLY, CDR2 FYNNEI.

V and J are TRBV30 and TRBJ1-3, with D maybe TRBD1 (5 bases). This CDR3 region has 14 residues. V was pared by 2 bases and J by 0 bases, with 8 bases between. Germline CDR1 reads GTSNPN; CDR2 reads SVGIG (reference sequence). The chain's CDR3 is CAWSRGNSGNTIYF. CDR3 sequence (DNA): TGTGCCTGGAGTAGGGGTAACTCTGGAAACACCATATATTTT.

The CDR3 sequence is CASSSAGGRYNEQFF. Written as DNA, the CDR3 is TGTGCCAGCAGCTCGGCGGGGGGGAGATACAATGAGCAGTTCTTC. The rearrangement uses TRBV5-6 and TRBJ2-1; 9 bases are shared with TRBD2. V lost 3 bases to trimming and J lost 4 bases; unmatched junction nucleotides: 5. Germline CDR1 and CDR2: SGHDT and YYEEEE. The CDR3 totals 15 residues.

The chain employs TRBV5-1 and TRBJ2-5; 7 bases are shared with TRBD2. CDR1 and CDR2 (germline): SGHRS, YFSETQ. This CDR3 is built from 15 residues. The trim removed 0 bases at V and 3 bases at J, leaving 5 bases unmatched. CDR3 in amino acids: CASSLVAGAEETQYF. Here the CDR3 DNA reads TGCGCCAGCAGCTTGGTGGCGGGAGCGGAAGAGACCCAGTACTTC.

The V gene is TRBV5-1, the J gene TRBJ2-2, with 8 bases matching TRBD2. The CDR3 is 16 residues long. Per germline, CDR1 SGHRS and CDR2 YFSETQ. Unmatched junction bases numbered 7, after V lost 0 bases and J lost 6 bases. CDR3 sequence (DNA): TGCGCCAGCAGCTTGGGGGTAGCGGGATTGGCCGGGGAGCTGTTTTTT. It specifies CASSLGVAGLAGELFF.

This chain joins TRBV10-3 and TRBJ1-4; 7 bases align to TRBD1. Germline V lookup: CDR1 ENHRY, CDR2 SYGVKD. The CDR3 extends over 15 amino acids. The junction had 7 bases not matched to a gene; V was cut back by 2 bases and J by 7 bases. The DNA of the CDR3 is TGTGCCATCAGTGAGACAGGGGACGGGGGTGAAAAACTGTTTTTT. Protein product: CAISETGDGGEKLFF.

The chain couples TRBV6-6 to TRBJ1-2; 9 nucleotides line up with TRBD1. The trim removed 6 bases at V and 3 bases at J, leaving 11 bases unmatched. Germline V gene data show CDR1 as MNHNY and CDR2 as SVGAGI (reference sequence). The CDR3 sequence is 16 residues long. The CDR3 here is CASRIPGDRVHYGYTF. CDR3 bases: TGTGCCAGCAGGATTCCCGGGGACAGGGTGCACTATGGCTACACCTTC.